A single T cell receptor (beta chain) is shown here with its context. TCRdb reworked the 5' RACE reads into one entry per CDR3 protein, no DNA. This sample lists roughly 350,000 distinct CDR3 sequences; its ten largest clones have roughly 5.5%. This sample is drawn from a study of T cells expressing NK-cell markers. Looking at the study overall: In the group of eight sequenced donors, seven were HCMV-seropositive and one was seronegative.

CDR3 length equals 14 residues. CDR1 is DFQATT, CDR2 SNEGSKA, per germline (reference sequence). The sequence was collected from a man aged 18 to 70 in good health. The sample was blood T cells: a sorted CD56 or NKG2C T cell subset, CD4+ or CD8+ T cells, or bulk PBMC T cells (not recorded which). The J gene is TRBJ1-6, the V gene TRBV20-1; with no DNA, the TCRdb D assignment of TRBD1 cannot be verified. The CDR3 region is CSASGAGPNSPLHF.